Below, one TCR beta chain is given with its context. This specimen comes from a study of cytomegalovirus exposure and HLA in healthy donors. Looking at the study overall: Tens of millions of unique TCR sequences came from HLA-typed donors in an early release.

PCR used 60 Vbeta primers and 13 Jbeta primers. The method was immunoSEQ multiplex PCR; TCRdb's version includes in-frame clones alone and lacks a portion of them. This sample carries approximately 100,000 clones, about 70% of them seen once, and the ten largest clones take roughly an eighth. The CDR3 spans 13 residues. Germline CDR1 is GTSNPN and CDR2 is SVGIG (reference sequence). Despite likely unrecorded immune exposures, the donors were nominally healthy at the time of sampling. The specimen sequenced was PBMCs. This chain uses TRBV30 with TRBJ1-3, with 7 bases identical to TRBD1. The TCR sequence derives from a woman in her 40s in good health and CMV-seropositive. This CDR3 is CAARGGNGNTIYF. CDR3 coding DNA: TGTGCTGCGAGAGGGGGCAATGGAAACACCATATATTTT.